The 28 T cell receptor beta chains below all came from one sample that was sequenced in a study of blood T cell repertoires in COVID-19. Some clones are missing from TCRdb's copy, which holds only in-frame ones; the method was immunoSEQ multiplex PCR. The data hold more than 200,000 clones, with around 92% observed a single time. The sequenced material came from PBMCs or T cells enriched from blood (not recorded which). These receptors all stem from a woman aged 25 to 45 with acute COVID-19.

The chain is built from TRBV6-5 and TRBJ2-1; 9 bases align to TRBD1. The CDR3 extends over 15 amino acids. Looked up from germline, CDR1 is MNHEY and CDR2 is SVGAGI. V lost 5 bases and J lost 8; bases outside the gene matches: 10. The CDR3 spells CASSPLDRGAHEQFF. In nucleotides, the CDR3 is TGTGCCAGCAGTCCGTTGGACAGGGGCGCACATGAGCAGTTCTTC.

V is TRBV2 and J is TRBJ1-6, with TRBD1 matching 9 bases. V lost 6 bases to trimming and J lost 8 bases; unmatched junction nucleotides: 2. The germline gives CDR1 SNHLY, CDR2 FYNNEI. The CDR3 is 13 residues long. The CDR3 here is CASRGDRDSPLHF. The CDR3 DNA reads as TGTGCCAGCAGGGGGGACAGGGATTCACCCCTCCACTTT.

The rearrangement uses TRBV25-1 and TRBJ2-7; tentative D call: TRBD1 (6 bases). The CDR3 is 14 amino acids. Germline assignment: CDR1 MGHDK and CDR2 SYGVNS. Trimming pared 7 bases from V and 6 bases from J, leaving 19 bases between. The CDR3 reads CASNSATGLGEQYF. CDR3 in DNA: TGTGCCAGCAATTCCGCAACAGGGCTGGGCGAGCAGTACTTC.

V usage is TRBV4-2 and J usage is TRBJ2-7, with 10 bases aligning to TRBD2. V trimming: 0 bases; J trimming: 3 bases; junction bases outside the gene matches: 5. CDR3 length equals 16 residues. CDR1 and CDR2 from the germline V gene are LGHNA and YNFKEQ. The CDR3 nucleotides are TGTGCCAGCAGCCAAGAAGCCACTAGCGGGGTCTACGAGCAGTACTTC. It translates to CASSQEATSGVYEQYF.

In nucleotides, the CDR3 is TGCGCCAGCAGGAGGGGGCCAGGGACTGAAGCTTTCTTT. Its protein is CASRRGPGTEAFF. The chain employs TRBV10-1 and TRBJ1-1; 7 bases match TRBD1. V dropped 6 bases and J dropped 5; count of bases not matched to a gene: 6. The CDR3 consists of 13 residues. Germline values: CDR1 WNHNN, CDR2 SYGVQD (reference sequence).

This clone has just one count. CDR3 residues: CASSPGALRTYGYTF. The CDR3 coding sequence is TGTGCCAGCAGCCCGGGCGCCCTGAGGACTTATGGCTACACCTTC. The chain couples TRBV5-6 to TRBJ1-2; no clear D gene. The ends were cut back, 4 bases at V and 5 bases at J, with 18 bases in the middle. Germline assignment: CDR1 SGHDT and CDR2 YYEEEE. This CDR3 contains 15 residues.

The chain employs TRBV4-1 and TRBJ1-1; TRBD1 matches 9 bases. The CDR3 consists of 17 residues. The germline gives CDR1 MGHRA, CDR2 YSYEKL. V was pared by 1 base and J by 0 bases, with 6 bases of the junction left unmatched. This CDR3 reads CASSQGPGQGLNTEAFF. The CDR3 DNA reads as TGCGCCAGCAGCCAAGGTCCGGGACAGGGCTTGAACACTGAAGCTTTCTTT.

The genes are TRBV6-5 and TRBJ2-7, with D possibly TRBD2 on 5 matching bases. CDR3 size: 12 residues. The V gene lost 4 bases and the J gene lost 3 bases, with 7 bases spanning the gap. CDR1 and CDR2 from the germline V gene are MNHEY and SVGAGI. This CDR3 is CASSSRDYEQYF. In DNA, the CDR3 is TGTGCCAGCAGTTCCCGGGACTACGAGCAGTACTTC.

The V and J genes are TRBV10-1 and TRBJ1-1; 7 nucleotides align to TRBD1. J lost 0 bases, V lost 6 bases, and 7 bases had no gene match. The CDR3 spans 15 residues. Germline CDR1 and CDR2: WNHNN and SYGVQD (reference sequence). In DNA form, the CDR3 reads TGCGCCAGCAGGCCTGAACAGGGGATGAACACTGAAGCTTTCTTT. This sequence encodes CASRPEQGMNTEAFF.

This rearrangement joins TRBV10-3 to TRBJ2-6; tentative D call: TRBD2 (6 bases). Germline-derived CDR1 and CDR2 are ENHRY and SYGVKD. The CDR3 sequence is 17 residues long. The V end lost 0 bases, the J end lost 2 bases, and 11 bases lay between the germline ends. The CDR3 DNA is TGTGCCATCAGTGAGTCGGGGGGAAGCCCTGGGGCCAACGTCCTGACTTTC. Translation gives CAISESGGSPGANVLTF.

V is TRBV10-3 and J is TRBJ2-1; 7 nucleotides match TRBD1. The germline gives CDR1 ENHRY, CDR2 SYGVKD. Losses at the gene ends were 10 bases for V and 7 bases for J; bases not matched to a gene: 13. This CDR3 is built from 14 residues. CDR3 sequence: CATFRQGLGNEQFF. DNA for the CDR3: TGTGCCACCTTTCGACAGGGCCTGGGGAATGAGCAGTTCTTC.

This rearrangement joins TRBV12-3 or TRBV12-4 to TRBJ2-7; D unresolved. The ends were cut back, 8 bases at V and 0 bases at J, with 8 bases in the middle. CDR3 length: 12 amino acids. The CDR3, as DNA: TGTGCCAGCTGTCTAACCTCCTACGAGCAGTACTTC. Translated: CASCLTSYEQYF.

This rearrangement joins TRBV2 to TRBJ1-4, with TRBD1 matching 7 bases. Trimming removed 5 bases from V and 8 bases from J; junction bases left unmatched: 11. The CDR3 loop spans 15 amino acids. Germline assignment: CDR1 SNHLY and CDR2 FYNNEI. CDR3 amino acids: CASSPNGQAEEKLFF. The CDR3 nucleotides are TGTGCCAGCAGTCCTAACGGACAGGCTGAGGAAAAACTGTTTTTT.

This rearrangement joins TRBV21-1 to TRBJ1-2. TRBV21-1 is marked as a pseudogene. The CDR3 length is 15 residues. In nucleotides, the CDR3 is TGTGCCAGCAGCAAAGAGTGGGGGGACGGCTATGGCTACACCTTC. This gives the protein CASSKEWGDGYGYTF.

The chain carries TRBV27 and TRBJ1-2, with D possibly TRBD1 on 6 matching bases. The germline V and J ends were trimmed by 2 bases and 4 bases, with 11 bases remaining between them. The V gene's germline CDR1 is MNHEY and CDR2 SMNVEV (reference sequence). The CDR3 spans 14 residues. The CDR3 loop reads CASSLSRGGYGYTF. As DNA, the CDR3 is TGTGCCAGCAGTTTAAGCAGGGGTGGCTATGGCTACACCTTC.

This clone was detected once. The J gene is TRBJ2-1, the V gene TRBV13; 9 positions agree with TRBD1. The CDR3 has 15 residues. CDR1 and CDR2 (germline): PRHDT, FYEKMQ (reference sequence). Trimming removed 5 bases from V and 9 bases from J; junction bases left unmatched: 11. The CDR3 here is CASSHPQGATGEQFF. The CDR3 region has the DNA TGTGCCAGCAGCCACCCACAGGGGGCAACGGGTGAGCAGTTCTTC.

This clone showed up just once. The rearrangement uses TRBV25-1 and TRBJ2-5; a weak D match, TRBD2 (7 bases). V lost 10 bases to trimming and J lost 7 bases, with 19 bases between them. The CDR3 spans 13 residues. Per germline, CDR1 MGHDK and CDR2 SYGVNS. The CDR3 region has the DNA TGTGCCACCACCAGGGGAGGGGTGGGGACCCAGTACTTC. Encoded protein: CATTRGGVGTQYF.

The chain has TRBV29-1 and TRBJ2-1; TRBD2 matches 7 bases. Losses at the gene ends were 7 bases for V and 7 bases for J; bases not matched to a gene: 13. The CDR3 is 14 amino acids. The germline V gene encodes CDR1 SQVTM and CDR2 ANQGSEA. The CDR3: CSAPAGPRGNEQFF. The CDR3 region has the DNA TGCAGCGCTCCAGCGGGACCCAGAGGAAATGAGCAGTTCTTC.

V gene TRBV19 combines with J gene TRBJ1-5, with unresolved D. Looked up from germline, CDR1 is LNHDA and CDR2 is SQIVND (reference sequence). The CDR3 spans 18 residues. The ends were cut back, 7 bases at V and 0 bases at J, with 22 bases in the middle. CDR3 DNA: TGTGCCAGTAAACTCCGGGCCCCGAGGAGGAATAGCAATCAGCCCCAGCATTTT. It codes for CASKLRAPRRNSNQPQHF.

CDR3 coding DNA: TGTGCCTGGAGCCTTGGGACAAACGGCAATCAGCCCCAGCATTTT. This gives the protein CAWSLGTNGNQPQHF. The rearrangement links TRBV30 to TRBJ1-5; the D gene is possibly TRBD1 (6 bases). The CDR3 spans 15 residues. CDR1 GTSNPN and CDR2 SVGIG come from the germline V gene (reference sequence). Trimming shortened V by 3 bases and J by 2 bases, and 14 bases separated the two germline ends.

This clone was recorded once. V is TRBV11-2 and J is TRBJ1-2, with 9 bases aligning to TRBD1. In germline, CDR1 is SGHAT, CDR2 FQNNGV. Unmatched junction bases numbered 3, after V lost 2 bases and J lost 8 bases. The CDR3 has 13 amino acids. CDR3 sequence reads: CASSLSTGGGYTF. Written as DNA, the CDR3 is TGTGCCAGCAGCTTATCGACAGGGGGAGGCTACACCTTC.

Regarding this clone: One junction end disagrees with the germline gene, perhaps due to a read error. The chain carries TRBV20-1 and TRBJ1-1, with D perhaps TRBD1 (5 bases). The germline CDR1 and CDR2 sequences are DFQATT and SNEGSKA (reference sequence). CDR3 length: 10 residues. CDR3 bases: TGCAGTGCTAGAGAATGGGGCCTTCTCTTT. Protein: CSAREWGLLF.

This chain links TRBV6-5 with TRBJ1-3, with a weak D call TRBD1 (5 bases). Looked up from germline, CDR1 is MNHEY and CDR2 is SVGAGI. V was cut by 7 bases and J by 7 bases, with 20 bases left in between. The CDR3 has 15 residues. CDR3 loop: CASIDLSGTGNTIYF. The CDR3 DNA is TGTGCCAGCATCGACTTGAGCGGGACGGGGAACACCATATATTTT.

The gene calls are TRBV18 and TRBJ1-4; D is undetermined. Germline CDR1 is KGHSH and CDR2 is LQKENI. The V end was cut by 3 bases, the J end by 1 base, with 6 bases between. The CDR3 length is 14 residues. The CDR3 region has the DNA TGTGCCAGCTCACCGTACGGAACTAATGAAAAACTGTTTTTT. Translated, it gives CASSPYGTNEKLFF.

V is TRBV10-1 and J is TRBJ2-3; D may be TRBD2 (7 bases). The CDR3 length is 15 residues. Germline V lookup: CDR1 WNHNN, CDR2 SYGVQD (reference sequence). The V end was cut by 5 bases, the J end by 2 bases, with 14 bases between. Here the CDR3 reads CASSLTGGTTDTQYF. CDR3 DNA sequence: TGCGCCAGCAGTCTGACGGGGGGCACCACAGATACGCAGTATTTT.

This clone came up a few times. The J gene is TRBJ2-3, the V gene TRBV6-5, with 7 bases matching TRBD1. The CDR3 is 14 residues long. The ends lost 5 bases at V and 4 bases at J; junction bases unmatched: 6. From germline, CDR1 is MNHEY and CDR2 SVGAGI. The CDR3 here is CASSRTGSADTQYF. The CDR3 region has the DNA TGTGCCAGCAGTCGGACAGGATCGGCAGATACGCAGTATTTT.

The rearrangement links TRBV18 to TRBJ1-4; 7 positions agree with TRBD1. Germline CDR1 is KGHSH and CDR2 is LQKENI. The CDR3 loop spans 16 amino acids. Trimming cost V 5 bases and J 5 bases; bases outside gene matches: 11. The CDR3 bases are TGTGCCAGCTCATCCTACAGGGGTCGATCAAATGAAAAACTGTTTTTT. Protein sequence: CASSSYRGRSNEKLFF.

The chain links TRBV5-4 to TRBJ2-1, with 8 bases fitting TRBD1. Germline assignment: CDR1 SGHNT and CDR2 YYREEE (reference sequence). The CDR3 extends over 15 amino acids. Germline trimming cut 2 bases from V and 4 bases from J; bases unmatched to any gene: 5. DNA for the CDR3: TGTGCCAGCAGCTTCACAGGGGGTGGATACAATGAGCAGTTCTTC. It yields the protein CASSFTGGGYNEQFF.